This T cell receptor (beta chain) came from a study of control samples from healthy donors and cancer patients (TCRdb year 2020). The library was obtained by the immunoSEQ multiplex PCR assay. The table was pulled from immuneACCESS by TCRdb, which kept in-frame rearrangements only. Such tables lose some clones; where checked, under half of the loss comes from unresolved V genes, and the rest has no known cause. This sample holds 200,000 to 250,000 clones; roughly 94% were observed only once. Together, the top ten hold about 1.6% of the sample. Trimming costs V 10 bases and J 6 bases, and their ends lie 13 bases apart. CDR1 and CDR2, per the germline V gene, are MRHNA and SNTAGT. The CDR3 runs 11 residues from the cysteine to the valine. Only the CDR3 part of the read is kept: 33 bases, read in frame from the first base. Note on this clone: The specificity of this receptor is unknown. The sample holds no much larger clone one base away, and base qualities are not on file.

The sequence was collected from a man aged 45-65 years in good health. The sequencing sample was made of blood. The chain links TRBV6-4 with TRBJ2-7; the D gene is unclear. The CDR3 reads as follows: CAMDGQREQYV. The DNA sequence is TGTGCCATGGACGGGCAGCGCGAGCAGTACGTC.